This T cell receptor (beta chain) stems from a study of T cell changes during pregnancy in multiple sclerosis. The CDR3 consists of 15 residues. Trimming left V 6 bases short and J 0 bases short, with 12 bases between. In germline, CDR1 is MDHEN, CDR2 SYDVKM. Sequencing used immunoSEQ multiplex PCR; TCRdb keeps in-frame clones, though not all of them. The top ten hold roughly 1.4% of the sample, which has roughly 84,000 clones, approximately 92% seen once. The rearrangement uses TRBV28 and TRBJ2-1; a possible D gene is TRBD2 (5 bases). This receptor was identified in a female donor in good health, enrolled as a control in a pregnancy study. This specimen was peripheral blood, taken in the third trimester of pregnancy. CDR3 region: CASRAPAASYNEQFF. For the CDR3, the DNA is TGTGCCAGCAGAGCGCCAGCGGCCTCCTACAATGAGCAGTTCTTC.